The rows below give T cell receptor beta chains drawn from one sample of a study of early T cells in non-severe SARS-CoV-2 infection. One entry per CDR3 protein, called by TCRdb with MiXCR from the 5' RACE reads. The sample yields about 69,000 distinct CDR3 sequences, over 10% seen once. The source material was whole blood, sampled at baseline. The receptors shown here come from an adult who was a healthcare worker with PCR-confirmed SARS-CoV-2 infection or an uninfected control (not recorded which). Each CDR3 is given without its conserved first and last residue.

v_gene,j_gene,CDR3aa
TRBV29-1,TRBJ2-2,SVRGAGELF
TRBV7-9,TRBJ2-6,ASSLAGTGANVLT
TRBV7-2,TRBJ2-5,ASSPGLRGAEETQY
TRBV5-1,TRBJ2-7,ASSLRGQTEQY
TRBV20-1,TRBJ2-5,SARDWAGSETQY
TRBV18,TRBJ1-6,ASSPTEENSPLH
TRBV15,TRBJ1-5,ATSRDQAGAGQPQH
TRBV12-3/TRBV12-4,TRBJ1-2,ASSLSYGYT
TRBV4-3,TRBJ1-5,ASSLDRTGNQPQH
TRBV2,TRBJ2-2,ASERGYTGELF
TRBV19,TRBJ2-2,ASRTGGLAGELF
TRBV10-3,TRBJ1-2,AISVDRGTNYGYT
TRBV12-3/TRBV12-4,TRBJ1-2,ASSLALDRGGGYT
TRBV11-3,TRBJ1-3,ASSFITGASGNTIY
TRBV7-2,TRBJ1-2,ASSLFGSGYT
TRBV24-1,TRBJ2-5,ATSDGAQETQY
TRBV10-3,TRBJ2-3,AISDFDSGSRDTQY
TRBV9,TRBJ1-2,ASSATGKPNYGYT
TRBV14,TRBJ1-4,ASSQFRGALEKLF
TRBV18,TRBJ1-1,ASSPAGARRDTEAF
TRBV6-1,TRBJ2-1,ASSLSQGADYNEQF
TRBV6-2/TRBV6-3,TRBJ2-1,ASSYGRERSYNEQF
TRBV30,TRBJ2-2,AWIPGTINTGELF
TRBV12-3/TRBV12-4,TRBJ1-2,ASSLVPGRGYT
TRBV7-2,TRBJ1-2,ASSSGAGYGYT
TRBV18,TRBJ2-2,ASSPRQVVNTGELF
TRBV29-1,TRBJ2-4,SVGLSANIQY
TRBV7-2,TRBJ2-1,ASSLYGTDYNEQF
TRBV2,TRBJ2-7,ASTRQGGYEQY
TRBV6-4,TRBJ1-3,ASRGQGASVTGNTIY
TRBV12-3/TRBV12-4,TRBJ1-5,ASSFYGSDQPQH
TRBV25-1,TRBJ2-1,ASLESGISYNEQF
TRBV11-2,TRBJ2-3,ASSPGGTGTDTQY
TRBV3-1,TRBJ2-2,ASSQARYTGELF
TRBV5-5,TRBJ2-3,ASSGWDYDTDTQY
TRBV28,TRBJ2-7,ASNKIGTGGNEQY
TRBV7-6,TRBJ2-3,ASSLVSMGTDTQY
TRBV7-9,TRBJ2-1,ASSLRDHSEDEQF
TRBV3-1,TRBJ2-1,ASSLPAGEQF
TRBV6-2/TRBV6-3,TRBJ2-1,ASSRKTSGIFYEQF
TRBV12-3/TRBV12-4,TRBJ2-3,ASSSVPDTQY
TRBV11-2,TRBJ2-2,ASSEDRNTGELF